This entry lists 13 T cell receptor beta chains sequenced from one sample in a study of blood T cell repertoires in COVID-19. Only in-frame clones appear in the TCRdb table, and some are missing; sequencing was by immunoSEQ multiplex PCR. In the table there are under 350,000 clones, more than 75% of which are singletons. The sample was PBMCs or T cells enriched from blood (not recorded which). Receptors originate from a man aged 25 to 40 who had recovered from COVID-19.

The chain carries TRBV9 and TRBJ2-5, with 9 nucleotides matching TRBD2. CDR3 size: 17 residues. The germline V gene encodes CDR1 SGDLS and CDR2 YYNGEE. Trimming at V came to 3 bases and at J to 5 bases, leaving 14 bases not matched to a gene. CDR3 loop: CASSGRGRAFSDETQYF. The CDR3 DNA sequence: TGTGCCAGCAGCGGCCGCGGGAGGGCCTTTTCGGATGAGACCCAGTACTTC.

The rearrangement joins TRBV4-1 to TRBJ1-6; TRBD1 agrees at 10 bases. Germline lookup yields CDR1 MGHRA and CDR2 YSYEKL. Unmatched junction bases numbered 6, after V lost 1 base and J lost 9 bases. The CDR3 consists of 16 residues. The CDR3 sequence: CASSQAPGQGSSPLHF. CDR3 bases: TGCGCCAGCAGCCAAGCGCCGGGACAGGGGAGTTCACCCCTCCACTTT.

This clone was counted a few times. The V call is TRBV19, the J call TRBJ1-4, with 7 bases aligning to TRBD1. The CDR3 runs to 20 residues. Germline V CDR1 and CDR2: LNHDA, SQIVND (reference sequence). The V and J ends lost 1 base and 0 bases, in that order; junction bases with no gene match: 14. CDR3 protein: CASSIGPLRGPRTTNEKLFF. The CDR3 DNA sequence: TGTGCCAGTAGTATAGGACCTCTGAGGGGGCCAAGAACAACTAATGAAAAACTGTTTTTT.

J is TRBJ1-2 and V is TRBV4-1; D may be TRBD1 (6 bases). The V gene lost 3 bases and the J gene lost 9 bases, with 17 bases spanning the gap. Germline V gene sequence: CDR1 MGHRA, CDR2 YSYEKL. The CDR3 runs to 14 residues. The CDR3 is CASSQPTGPGSYTF. CDR3 DNA: TGCGCCAGCAGCCAGCCGACAGGACCCGGGAGCTACACCTTC.

This chain connects TRBV24-1 to TRBJ1-1, with D unclear. The CDR3 consists of 16 residues. Trimming shortened V by 1 base and J by 5 bases, and 16 bases separated the two germline ends. Germline assignment: CDR1 KGHDR and CDR2 SFDVKD. CDR3 bases: TGTGCCACCAGTGATTTCCCGGGTGGTAGGAGGACTGAAGCTTTCTTT. Protein sequence: CATSDFPGGRRTEAFF.

The rearrangement uses TRBV30 and TRBJ2-3; 9 bases are a match to TRBD2. Germline CDR1 and CDR2: GTSNPN and SVGIG (reference sequence). The CDR3 is 15 residues long. The V segment lost 3 bases and the J segment 5 bases; nucleotides outside the gene matches: 9. CDR3 region: CAWRRFAGGLDTQYF. For the CDR3, the DNA is TGTGCCTGGAGGAGGTTTGCGGGGGGGTTAGATACGCAGTATTTT.

This sequence joins TRBV24-1 and TRBJ1-2, with unresolved D. This CDR3 is 12 amino acids long. V was cut by 4 bases and J by 7 bases, with 9 bases left in between. The germline V gene has CDR1 KGHDR and CDR2 SFDVKD. The DNA of the CDR3 is TGTGCCACCAGTGAGAGTAGCCTTGGCTACACCTTC. Residues: CATSESSLGYTF.

This sequence joins TRBV27 and TRBJ2-3; 8 bases match TRBD2. The CDR3 length is 15 residues. The V segment lost 2 bases and the J segment 2 bases; nucleotides outside the gene matches: 3. Germline V gene sequence: CDR1 MNHEY, CDR2 SMNVEV (reference sequence). The CDR3 reads CASSLGGGYTDTQYF. The DNA for the CDR3 is TGTGCCAGCAGTTTAGGCGGGGGGTACACAGATACGCAGTATTTT.

In its sample, this clone was seen once. The gene calls are TRBV18 and TRBJ1-1; D is unclear. The CDR3 has 14 amino acids. Germline CDR1 reads KGHSH; CDR2 reads LQKENI. V lost 3 bases to trimming and J lost 2 bases, with 10 bases between them. This CDR3 is CASSPQVLNTEAFF. The CDR3 bases are TGTGCCAGCTCACCTCAGGTCCTAAACACTGAAGCTTTCTTT.

The genes are TRBV5-1 and TRBJ2-5; 12 positions match TRBD2. After removal of 4 bases from V and 4 bases from J, the junction contained 2 bases not matched to a gene. CDR1 and CDR2 from the germline V gene are SGHRS and YFSETQ. The CDR3 has 14 residues. The CDR3 loop is CASSLAGGIETQYF. The CDR3 nucleotides read TGCGCCAGCAGCCTAGCGGGAGGGATAGAGACCCAGTACTTC.

The V and J genes are TRBV27 and TRBJ2-1, with D tentatively TRBD2 (6 bases). The germline V and J ends were trimmed by 3 bases and 0 bases, with 9 bases remaining between them. CDR1 is MNHEY and CDR2 is SMNVEV in the germline V gene (reference sequence). The CDR3 has 15 residues. The DNA of the CDR3 is TGTGCCAGCAGTTTCTTGACTAGCTCCTACAATGAGCAGTTCTTC. Translated, it gives CASSFLTSSYNEQFF.

The CDR3: CASSSLARGRAATEAFF. CDR3 DNA: TGTGCCAGCAGCTCCTTGGCCAGGGGCAGGGCGGCCACTGAAGCTTTCTTT. The chain employs TRBV11-2 and TRBJ1-1; TRBD1 might be the D (6 bases). The CDR3 length is 17 residues. The germline CDR1 and CDR2 sequences are SGHAT and FQNNGV. Trimming removed 4 bases at V and 4 bases at J, with 22 bases between. Together with reference TRBV11-2 and TRBJ1-1, the CDR3 gives the full variable domain: EAGVAQSPRYKIIEKRQSVAFWCNPISGHATLYWYQQILGQGPKLLIQFQNNGVVDDSQLPKDRFSAERLKGVDSTLKIQPAKLEDSAVYLCASSSLARGRAATEAFFGQGTRLTVV.

The V call is TRBV5-1, the J call TRBJ2-1; 7 bases map to TRBD2. The length of the CDR3 is 16 residues. The germline gives CDR1 SGHRS, CDR2 YFSETQ. Losses at the gene ends were 5 bases for V and 3 bases for J; bases not matched to a gene: 11. The CDR3 region has the DNA TGCGCCAGCAGTCATGTTGCGGCGGGGGACTACAATGAGCAGTTCTTC. Amino acids: CASSHVAAGDYNEQFF.